These 21 T cell receptor beta chains came from one sample sequenced in a study of graft-versus-host responses after intestinal transplantation. Sequencing was performed with immunoSEQ multiplex PCR; in TCRdb, only in-frame clones are kept and a portion is missing. The sample lists 23,000 or so clones; approximately 40% were seen once. The sequenced sample was alloreactive CD4+ T cells from a mixed lymphocyte reaction culture, obtained before intestinal transplant. Indicated subset: CFSE-low proliferating T cells sorted from roughly six-day pre-transplant mixed lymphocyte reaction (GvH or HvG direction). The source is a human patient who received an intestinal transplant.

The rearrangement links TRBV6-5 to TRBJ2-2; 8 bases are shared with TRBD2. This CDR3 is 14 amino acids long. Germline V gene sequence: CDR1 MNHEY, CDR2 SVGAGI. V lost 5 bases to trimming and J lost 4 bases; unmatched junction nucleotides: 3. CDR3 sequence: CASSAGLGTGELFF. The CDR3 coding sequence is TGTGCCAGCAGTGCGGGACTAGGCACCGGGGAGCTGTTTTTT.

The chain recombines TRBV5-1 with TRBJ2-1; weak D call: TRBD2 (6 bases). The V gene's germline CDR1 is SGHRS and CDR2 YFSETQ. V was clipped by 4 bases and J by 4 bases, with 9 bases between them. The CDR3 is 13 residues long. The CDR3 is CASSTAGYNEQFF. The CDR3 DNA reads as TGCGCCAGCAGCACAGCGGGTTACAATGAGCAGTTCTTC.

The chain employs TRBV6-4 and TRBJ1-2; D is unclear. Germline CDR1 MRHNA, CDR2 SNTAGT. V was shortened by 7 bases and J by 3 bases, with 15 bases between the two germline ends. CDR3 size: 14 residues. CDR3 coding DNA: TGTGCCAGCACTACGGACGGGGTCTACTATGGCTACACCTTC. Amino acid sequence: CASTTDGVYYGYTF.

This chain links TRBV11-3 with TRBJ2-7; TRBD1 is a possible D gene (5 bases). Germline V gene lookup returns CDR1 SGHNT and CDR2 YENEEA. V was shortened by 6 bases and J by 4 bases, with 7 bases between the two germline ends. The CDR3 loop spans 11 amino acids. CDR3 loop: CASSRQYEQYF. The CDR3 DNA reads TGTGCCAGCAGTCGACAGTACGAGCAGTACTTC.

The rearrangement joins TRBV11-3 to TRBJ2-5; TRBD1 is a possible D gene (6 bases). Germline V lookup: CDR1 SGHNT, CDR2 YENEEA. The CDR3 consists of 13 residues. V lost 8 bases, J lost 1 base, and 11 bases lay in between. CDR3 in amino acids: CASAGARQETQYF. The CDR3 coding sequence is TGTGCCAGCGCAGGGGCGCGCCAAGAGACCCAGTACTTC.

The gene calls are TRBV5-1 and TRBJ1-1; a possible D gene is TRBD1 (5 bases). Germline V gene sequence: CDR1 SGHRS, CDR2 YFSETQ. The CDR3 length is 15 residues. V was clipped by 5 bases and J by 0 bases, with 14 bases between them. The DNA of the CDR3 is TGCGCCAGCAGTAGGCAGGCGGACATGAACACTGAAGCTTTCTTT. This translates into CASSRQADMNTEAFF. The full variable domain, completed using reference TRBV5-1 and TRBJ1-1, is KAGVTQTPRYLIKTRGQQVTLSCSPISGHRSVSWYQQTPGQGLQFLFEYFSETQRNKGNFPGRFSGRQFSNSRSEMNVSTLELGDSALYLCASSRQADMNTEAFFGQGTRLTVV.

This clone is labeled as medium-sized (0.01 to 0.1%). The chain has TRBV4-1 and TRBJ1-1; D remains ambiguous. The CDR3 contains 18 residues. Trimming took 0 bases from V and 0 from J, leaving 17 bases between them. Germline V gives CDR1 MGHRA, CDR2 YSYEKL. CDR3 in DNA: TGCGCCAGCAGCCAAGAAAGTAGTGGCGCAACTATGAACACTGAAGCTTTCTTT. It encodes CASSQESSGATMNTEAFF.

This clone counts as medium-sized. The chain employs TRBV2 and TRBJ2-1, with a weak D call TRBD2 (6 bases). There are 11 residues in the CDR3. V shed 3 bases and J shed 14 bases, with 11 bases lying between them. The V gene's germline CDR1 is SNHLY and CDR2 FYNNEI. The CDR3 loop reads CASSEGGSEFF. CDR3 nucleotides: TGTGCCAGCAGTGAGGGGGGTTCGGAGTTCTTC. The variable domain in full, completed from reference TRBV2 and TRBJ2-1, reads EPEVTQTPSHQVTQMGQEVILRCVPISNHLYFYWYRQILGQKVEFLVSFYNNEISEKSEIFDDQFSVERPDGSNFTLKIRSTKLEDSAMYFCASSEGGSEFFGPGTRLTVL.

The V and J genes are TRBV5-1 and TRBJ2-5, with D perhaps matching TRBD1 (6 bases). With 1 base removed from V and 0 bases from J, the gap between germline ends came to 16 bases. The CDR3 length is 17 residues. Germline V CDR1 and CDR2: SGHRS, YFSETQ. In DNA, the CDR3 is TGCGCCAGCAGCTTGTCATTGAGGACAGTCAACCAAGAGACCCAGTACTTC. Encoded protein: CASSLSLRTVNQETQYF.

This clone has just a few counts. The rearrangement uses TRBV7-2 and TRBJ1-6, with D uncertain. Trimming removed 5 bases from V and 6 bases from J, with 8 bases in between. Per the germline V gene, CDR1 is SGHTA and CDR2 is FQGNSA. The CDR3 sequence is 13 residues long. The chain's CDR3 is CASSLRSNSPLHF. CDR3 in DNA: TGTGCCAGCAGCCTTCGGAGTAATTCACCCCTCCACTTT.

The chain combines TRBV28 with TRBJ2-7; TRBD1 aligns across 11 bases. This CDR3 is 15 amino acids long. Germline V CDR1 and CDR2: MDHEN, SYDVKM. V gave up 5 bases and J gave up 9 bases; unmatched junction bases: 12. The CDR3 loop is CASSNPGTGGPRQYF. CDR3 coding DNA: TGTGCCAGCAGTAACCCCGGGACAGGGGGGCCCCGGCAGTACTTC.

The rearrangement joins TRBV5-1 to TRBJ2-2; the match to TRBD2 covers 9 bases. The trim removed 2 bases at V and 7 bases at J, leaving 9 bases unmatched. This CDR3 has 16 residues. Germline V gene data show CDR1 as SGHRS and CDR2 as YFSETQ. The CDR3 is CASSLFRTSEGGELFF. For the CDR3, the DNA is TGCGCCAGCAGCTTATTTCGGACTAGCGAGGGCGGGGAGCTGTTTTTT.

The V call is TRBV30, the J call TRBJ1-3; TRBD1 matches 7 bases. The length of the CDR3 is 14 residues. Germline trimming cut 3 bases from V and 0 bases from J; bases unmatched to any gene: 2. Germline values: CDR1 GTSNPN, CDR2 SVGIG (reference sequence). CDR3 nucleotide sequence: TGTGCCTGGAGCAGGGGGGACTCTGGAAACACCATATATTTT. This codes for CAWSRGDSGNTIYF.

The CDR3 coding sequence is TGTGCCAGCAACCGGGATCCTCCCTATGGCTACACCTTC. Residues: CASNRDPPYGYTF. This chain uses TRBV6-1 with TRBJ1-2; D ambiguous. V was pared by 7 bases and J by 4 bases, with 13 bases between. Germline-derived CDR1 and CDR2 are MNHNS and SASEGT. There are 13 residues in the CDR3.

This clone has a handful of counts. This rearrangement joins TRBV5-6 to TRBJ1-2, with 9 positions matching TRBD1. The CDR3 covers 15 residues. V dropped 4 bases and J dropped 2; count of bases not matched to a gene: 6. CDR1 is SGHDT and CDR2 is YYEEEE in the germline V gene. The chain's CDR3 is CASSDLTGGNYGYTF. For the CDR3, the DNA is TGTGCCAGCAGCGACCTGACAGGGGGGAACTATGGCTACACCTTC.

The V and J genes are TRBV4-2 and TRBJ1-6, with D tentatively TRBD1 (5 bases). The CDR3 runs to 16 residues. V shed 1 base and J shed 8 bases, with 15 bases lying between them. CDR1 is LGHNA, CDR2 YNFKEQ, per germline. This CDR3 is CASSQGQYSSYSPLHF. CDR3 bases: TGTGCCAGCAGCCAAGGACAGTACAGTTCATATTCACCCCTCCACTTT.

The gene calls are TRBV5-1 and TRBJ2-5, with D possibly matching TRBD2 (6 bases). Trimming stripped 5 bases from V and 1 base from J, with 18 bases between. Germline V CDR1 and CDR2: SGHRS, YFSETQ. This CDR3 has 16 amino acids. The CDR3 nucleotides read TGCGCCAGCAGGATTCAGGGAGGCTTTATCCAAGAGACCCAGTACTTC. Residues: CASRIQGGFIQETQYF.

This chain connects TRBV6-5 to TRBJ1-2, with TRBD1 matching over 9 bases. Germline V gene data show CDR1 as MNHEY and CDR2 as SVGAGI. The trim removed 6 bases at V and 4 bases at J, leaving 6 bases unmatched. The CDR3 is 14 amino acids. CDR3 nucleotides: TGTGCCAGCAGCAGGACAGGGGTTTCCTATGGCTACACCTTC. Residues: CASSRTGVSYGYTF.

This chain uses TRBV6-5 with TRBJ2-4; 8 positions match TRBD2. The CDR3 is made up of 16 amino acids. J lost 3 bases, V lost 0 bases, and 4 bases had no gene match. CDR1 is MNHEY and CDR2 is SVGAGI in the germline V gene. In DNA form, the CDR3 reads TGTGCCAGCAGTTACTCGAGCGGGAGCGGCAAAAACATTCAGTACTTC. Its translation: CASSYSSGSGKNIQYF.

The chain links TRBV7-9 to TRBJ2-1, with a tentative D call TRBD1 (6 bases). Germline CDR1 SEHNR, CDR2 FQNEAQ (reference sequence). The CDR3 sequence is 14 residues long. V was shortened by 10 bases and J by 3 bases, with 16 bases between the two germline ends. CDR3 residues: CATSVQGSYNEQFF. CDR3 coding DNA: TGTGCCACTTCCGTTCAGGGGAGCTACAATGAGCAGTTCTTC.

The CDR3 region has the DNA TGCAGCCATCGGGGAGTAAGCACAGATACGCAGTATTTT. This gives the protein CSHRGVSTDTQYF. The chain uses TRBV29-1 and TRBJ2-3; possibly TRBD2 for D (5 bases). The CDR3 is made up of 13 amino acids. Trimming shortened V by 8 bases and J by 0 bases, and 12 bases separated the two germline ends. Germline V gives CDR1 SQVTM, CDR2 ANQGSEA.